The 14 T cell receptor beta chains given below trace back to one sample, sequenced in a study of neurological immune-mediated disorders. TCRdb reanalysed the 5' RACE reads using MiXCR and keeps one entry per CDR3 protein. The sample consists of some 56,000 distinct CDR3 sequences, around 4% of them appearing once. The source material was PBMCs. The receptors stem from a man between 60 and 75 years old with multiple sclerosis.

This clonotype was picked up many times. The rearrangement joins TRBV3-1 to TRBJ1-5, with D unresolved. Germline loops: CDR1 LGHDT, CDR2 YNNKEL (reference sequence). The CDR3 has 12 amino acids. V shed 6 bases and J shed 5 bases, with 8 bases lying between them. The CDR3 DNA is TGTGCCAGCAGTTTCCGAGATCAGCCCCAGCATTTT. Protein sequence: CASSFRDQPQHF.

This clonotype has at least ten counts. V usage is TRBV12-3 or TRBV12-4 and J usage is TRBJ1-2; perhaps TRBD1 as D (6 bases). This CDR3 region has 14 residues. Trimming pared 5 bases from V and 8 bases from J, leaving 18 bases between. CDR3 sequence (DNA): TGTGCCAGCAGTCCAAGCGGGGGGGCGCGCGGCTACACCTTC. It is translated as CASSPSGGARGYTF.

This clonotype was recorded many times. CDR3 amino acids: CASSDSGGAADTQYF. CDR3 bases: TGTGCCAGCAGTGACTCCGGAGGAGCTGCAGATACGCAGTATTTT. The rearrangement uses TRBV6-4 and TRBJ2-3; tentatively, D is TRBD2 (5 bases). V gave up 0 bases and J gave up 4 bases, with 11 bases separating them. CDR1 and CDR2 (germline): MRHNA, SNTAGT. This CDR3 spans 15 amino acids.

This clonotype was counted many times. V usage is TRBV5-1 and J usage is TRBJ2-4; TRBD1 is a possible D gene (6 bases). The V end was cut by 7 bases, the J end by 7 bases, with 15 bases between. This CDR3 is built from 13 residues. The V gene's germline CDR1 is SGHRS and CDR2 YFSETQ. DNA for the CDR3: TGCGCCAGCCGTTACGACAGGACCAACATTCAGTACTTC. It codes for CASRYDRTNIQYF.

The chain recombines TRBV7-2 with TRBJ1-2; D uncertain. The CDR3 sequence is 13 residues long. The V end lost 3 bases, the J end lost 4 bases, and 9 bases lay between the germline ends. Germline CDR1 reads SGHTA; CDR2 reads FQGNSA. The CDR3: CASSFGFSYGYTF. CDR3 coding DNA: TGTGCCAGCAGCTTTGGGTTCTCCTATGGCTACACCTTC.

The sample holds many counts of this clonotype. The chain couples TRBV5-1 to TRBJ2-2; D is uncertain. Trimming pared 1 base from V and 1 base from J, leaving 8 bases between. The CDR3 extends over 15 amino acids. CDR1 SGHRS and CDR2 YFSETQ come from the germline V gene. Here the CDR3 DNA reads TGCGCCAGCAGCTTGAGCCCGGGGAACACCGGGGAGCTGTTTTTT. Translated, it gives CASSLSPGNTGELFF.

This clonotype was observed many times. The chain employs TRBV20-1 and TRBJ2-7; D unresolved. V lost 4 bases to trimming and J lost 9 bases, with 19 bases between them. Germline CDR1 reads DFQATT; CDR2 reads SNEGSKA (reference sequence). The CDR3 spans 13 residues. CDR3 sequence reads: CSATLFGALGQYF. The CDR3 nucleotides read TGCAGTGCTACCCTTTTTGGCGCCCTAGGGCAGTACTTC.

The chain joins TRBV29-1 to TRBJ2-1; the D gene is possibly TRBD2 (5 bases). Germline V CDR1 and CDR2: SQVTM, ANQGSEA. The CDR3 length is 11 residues. Trimming removed 3 bases from V and 9 bases from J, with 9 bases in between. CDR3 sequence (DNA): TGCAGCGTTGAGAACGGAGGTGAGCAGTTCTTC. As protein: CSVENGGEQFF.

This clonotype was detected many times. The chain combines TRBV6-6 with TRBJ1-5; 11 nucleotides agree with TRBD1. The V segment lost 2 bases and the J segment 7 bases; nucleotides outside the gene matches: 10. The CDR3 extends over 17 amino acids. Germline V gene data show CDR1 as MNHNY and CDR2 as SVGAGI (reference sequence). The CDR3 is CASSYTPRTGGDQPQHF. DNA for the CDR3: TGTGCCAGCAGTTACACCCCAAGGACAGGGGGCGACCAGCCCCAGCATTTT.

This clonotype was recorded many times. The V call is TRBV12-3 or TRBV12-4, the J call TRBJ1-5; possibly TRBD1 for D (6 bases). This CDR3 is 12 amino acids long. The germline V and J ends were trimmed by 6 bases and 7 bases, with 10 bases remaining between them. The CDR3 sequence is CASSVDRQPQHF. As DNA, the CDR3 is TGTGCCAGCAGCGTTGACAGGCAGCCCCAGCATTTT.

This clonotype was seen repeatedly, ten times or more. The V and J genes are TRBV29-1 and TRBJ2-5, with 9 bases fitting TRBD1. The CDR3 runs 11 residues. Germline trimming cut 6 bases from V and 7 bases from J; bases unmatched to any gene: 3. The germline gives CDR1 SQVTM, CDR2 ANQGSEA. CDR3 loop: CSVLDRGTQYF. For the CDR3, the DNA is TGCAGCGTCTTGGACAGGGGGACCCAGTACTTC.

This clonotype was counted between two and nine times. V and J are TRBV7-8 and TRBJ1-1, with D hard to call. The CDR3 totals 14 residues. Looked up from germline, CDR1 is SGHVS and CDR2 is FQNEAQ. Trimming removed 1 base at V and 4 bases at J, with 10 bases between. DNA for the CDR3: TGTGCCAGCAGCTTAGTTGGACTGGGCACTGAAGCTTTCTTT. The encoded protein is CASSLVGLGTEAFF.

This chain links TRBV18 with TRBJ1-1; 7 nucleotides line up with TRBD1. The CDR3 covers 14 residues. Germline V gene data show CDR1 as KGHSH and CDR2 as LQKENI. Trimming at V came to 8 bases and at J to 1 base, leaving 7 bases not matched to a gene. DNA for the CDR3: TGTGCCAGCGGGGTGCAGGGGGGGAACACTGAAGCTTTCTTT. Translation: CASGVQGGNTEAFF.

There are many counts of this clonotype. The chain combines TRBV7-9 with TRBJ1-4; D not certain. This CDR3 has 11 residues. The ends were cut back, 5 bases at V and 10 bases at J, with 8 bases in the middle. The germline V gene has CDR1 SEHNR and CDR2 FQNEAQ (reference sequence). The CDR3 DNA follows: TGTGCCAGCAGCCGATACGGAAAACTGTTTTTT. Translating it yields CASSRYGKLFF.